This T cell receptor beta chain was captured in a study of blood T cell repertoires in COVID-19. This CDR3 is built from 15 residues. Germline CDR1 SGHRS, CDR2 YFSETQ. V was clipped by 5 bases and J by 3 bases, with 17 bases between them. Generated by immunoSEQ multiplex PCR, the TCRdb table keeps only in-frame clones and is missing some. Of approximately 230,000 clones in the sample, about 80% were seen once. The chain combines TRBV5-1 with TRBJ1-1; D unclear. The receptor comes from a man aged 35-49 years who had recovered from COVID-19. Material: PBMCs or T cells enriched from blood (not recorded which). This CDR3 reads CASSMEGGSYTEAFF. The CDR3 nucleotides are TGCGCCAGCAGTATGGAGGGCGGGTCGTACACTGAAGCTTTCTTT. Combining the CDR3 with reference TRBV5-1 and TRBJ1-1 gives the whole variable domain KAGVTQTPRYLIKTRGQQVTLSCSPISGHRSVSWYQQTPGQGLQFLFEYFSETQRNKGNFPGRFSGRQFSNSRSEMNVSTLELGDSALYLCASSMEGGSYTEAFFGQGTRLTVV.